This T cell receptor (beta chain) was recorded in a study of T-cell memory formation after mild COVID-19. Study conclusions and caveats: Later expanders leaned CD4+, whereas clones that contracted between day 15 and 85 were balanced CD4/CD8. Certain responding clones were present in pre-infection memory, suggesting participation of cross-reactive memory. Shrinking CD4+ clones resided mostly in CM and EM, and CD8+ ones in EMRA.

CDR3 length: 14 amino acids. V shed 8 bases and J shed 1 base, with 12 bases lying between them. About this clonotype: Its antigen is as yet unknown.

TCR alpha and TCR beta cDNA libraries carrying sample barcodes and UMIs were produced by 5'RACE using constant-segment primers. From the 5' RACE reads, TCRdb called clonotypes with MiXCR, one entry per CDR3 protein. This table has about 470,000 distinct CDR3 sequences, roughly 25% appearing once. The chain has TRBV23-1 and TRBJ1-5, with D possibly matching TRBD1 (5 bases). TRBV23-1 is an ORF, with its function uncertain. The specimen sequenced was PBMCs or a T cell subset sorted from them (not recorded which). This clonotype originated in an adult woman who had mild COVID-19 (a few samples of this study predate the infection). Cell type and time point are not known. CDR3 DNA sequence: TGCGCCAGCGACCCGGGGGGAAGCAATCAGCCCCAGCATTTT. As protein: CASDPGGSNQPQHF.